This T cell receptor (beta chain) was captured by sequencing in a study of T cell responses to AZD1222 COVID-19 vaccine (dated by TCRdb to 2020 to 2022). Regarding the study in general: AZD1222 recipients whose second dose came at about 4 weeks and those whose second dose came at about 12 weeks were combined into one group, since spike-specific TCR depth and breadth did not differ between the two schedules. TCR sequencing covered more than 230 trial participants: approximately 200 given two doses of AZD1222 and 26 given two doses of MenACWY control vaccine. Trial participants were enrolled by age into subgroups of 18-55, 56-69 and 70-plus years, and around 150, 28 and 57 TCR-sequenced participants, respectively, were included in these subgroups.

The CDR3 runs 13 residues from the cysteine to the phenylalanine. Of all the DNA, just the CDR3 is kept, 39 bases in frame from base 1. The junction carries 9 bases between V and J, which are trimmed by 3 bases and 4 bases respectively. The germline V gene sets CDR1 to ENHRY and CDR2 to SYGVKD. Findings and caveats that apply to the study as a whole: Conclusions about previously exposed vaccinees were limited because only a handful of AZD1222 recipients were SARS-CoV-2 seropositive at baseline. The 56-69-year group was small, and its depth increase did not reach significance, likely because of low power. Reportedly, almost half of the unique spike-specific TCRs recognized epitopes lying outside the regions that are mutated in the B.1.351 and B.1.1.7 variants. Vaccine-associated CD4 TCRs spanned the whole spike protein, with dominant responses in regions 160-218 and 743-854. After two AZD1222 doses, spike-specific TCR breadth and depth were significantly higher than at day 0 and than in MenACWY recipients. Participants were mostly white British, with more females than males. The authors suggested clonal diversity may have been underestimated. No day 14 peak-response samples were available, so repertoires were characterized only after the peak T cell response.

The CDR3 regions of human TCRbeta chains were subjected to immunosequencing. As for how the authors treated the data: TCRs in the repertoires were compared against a reference library of SARS-CoV-2-specific TCRs that had been generated with the MIRA antigen-specificity platform. Breadth was defined as the fraction of unique TCRs that were SARS-CoV-2-associated. Depth was defined as the fraction of total T cells that were SARS-CoV-2-associated. Using the MIRA data, every spike-specific TCR was mapped to the spike region that the TCR reacted to and assigned to either a CD4 or a CD8 class. Log10-transformed breadth and depth values were compared by one-way ANOVA with Sidak's multiple comparisons tests. TCRdb carries this immuneACCESS record with in-frame sequences only. Its versions omit some clonotypes, under half of them owing to an unresolved V gene in the studies checked, with the rest unexplained. V, J and clone size are taken as reported in that table, and D and trimming were inferred from the DNA itself. The sample table holds fewer than 150,000 clones, of which 88% were seen once. The ten largest make up roughly 7.4% of the sample.

What this sample's time point label stands for: baseline before first vaccination. Vaccinee samples came from UK trials COV001 and COV002, including a single-blind randomized controlled phase 2/3 trial of AZD1222 (ChAdOx1 nCoV-19) in healthy adults. Trial participant PBMC samples were collected at day 0 and day 28 after the second dose for TCRbeta chain sequencing. As concerns this clone: Its cognate antigen has yet to be identified. No much larger clone exists at a distance of one base, and base qualities are not known.

The sample was peripheral blood, taken on day 0 of AZD1222 vaccination. The V and J segments used are TRBV10-3 and TRBJ1-1, with the D gene call left open. The receptor was isolated from an adult in good health. The nucleotides read TGTGCCATCAGTGATTTAGGAGGCACTGAAGCTTTCTTT. Its translation is CAISDLGGTEAFF.